A selection of T cell receptor beta chains follows, all from one sample in a study of OX40 agonist ivuxolimab in advanced cancers. Assay: immunoSEQ multiplex PCR; the TCRdb copy retains only in-frame clones and omits some. This repertoire shows about 19,000 clones, roughly 91% found once; its top ten account for 49%. Sequencing used CD4+ or CD8+ T cells sorted from blood, obtained in a trial of the OX40 agonist ivuxolimab. The source is an adult with an advanced solid tumor such as melanoma, head and neck, liver or kidney cancer. Each CDR3 is given with its conserved first and last residue. A D gene is named only where the DNA matches it firmly. Rows may omit the clone size; those that give it use once, few, many or a size class.

abundance	v_gene	d_gene	j_gene	CDR3nt	CDR3aa
-	TRBV2	-	TRBJ1-1	TGTGCCAGCAGTGATCGTGGGGAAGGTAACACTGAAGCTTTCTTT	CASSDRGEGNTEAFF
once	TRBV5-6	TRBD1	TRBJ1-1	TGTGCCAGCAGCTTGGGAACAGGGGGAGTTGAAGCTTTCTTT	CASSLGTGGVEAFF
-	TRBV4-2	-	TRBJ2-3	TGTGCCAGCAGCCAATCTCTTTATCCGCAGTATTTT	CASSQSLYPQYF
-	TRBV7-7	-	TRBJ2-2	TGTGCTAGCAGCTCAGGCTACACCGGGGAGCTGTTTTTT	CASSSGYTGELFF
few	TRBV28	-	TRBJ2-2	TGTGCCAGCAGTCCTGACAGGACCGGGGAGCTGTTTTTT	CASSPDRTGELFF
-	TRBV5-4	TRBD1	TRBJ2-7	TGTGCCAGCAGCTTCACAGGGGAGAGCTCCTACGAGCAGTACTTC	CASSFTGESSYEQYF
-	TRBV5-6	-	TRBJ2-2	TGTGCCAGCAGCTTGGATCCGGGACGGTCGAACACCGGGGAGCTGTTTTTT	CASSLDPGRSNTGELFF
few	TRBV7-2	-	TRBJ1-5	TGTGCCAGCAGCCCGCTACTGTCCCACGGCACTTATAGCAATCAGCCCCAGCATTTT	CASSPLLSHGTYSNQPQHF
-	TRBV7-9	-	TRBJ1-1	TGTGCCAGCAGCTTACCGAGGGCGCCTGAAGCTTTCTTT	CASSLPRAPEAFF
-	TRBV4-3	-	TRBJ2-1	TGCGCCAGCAGCCAGGTACCCGTGTTGATTAGCTCCTACAATGAGCAGTTCTTC	CASSQVPVLISSYNEQFF
-	TRBV9	TRBD1	TRBJ2-7	TGTGCCAGCAGCGTAGCGCCAGGGGGCAACTACGAGCAGTACTTC	CASSVAPGGNYEQYF
-	TRBV6-5	-	TRBJ2-7	TGTGCCAGCAGTTTCCGATCGACCGGGGGAGAGCAGTACTTC	CASSFRSTGGEQYF
-	TRBV7-9	-	TRBJ1-1	TGTGCCAGCAGTGGGGCGATGAACACTGAAGCTTTCTTT	CASSGAMNTEAFF
-	TRBV21-1	-	TRBJ2-1	TGTGCCAGCAGCACCGGGGCAGCCTACAATGAGCAGTTCTTC	CASSTGAAYNEQFF
once	TRBV19	-	TRBJ1-1	TGTGCCAGTAGCCACCTGGTGAACACTGAAGCTTTCTTT	CASSHLVNTEAFF
-	TRBV7-8	-	TRBJ2-2	TGTGCCAGCATGGACCATGGGGGGGCTACTAGCGCCGGGGAGCTGTTTTTT	CASMDHGGATSAGELFF
-	TRBV7-8	TRBD2	TRBJ2-7	TGTGCCAGCAGCTCACTAGCGGGAAAGGAATACGAGCAGTACTTC	CASSSLAGKEYEQYF
-	TRBV19	TRBD1	TRBJ2-7	TGTGCCAGTAGTATGACAGGGGGCATCTACGAGCAGTACTTC	CASSMTGGIYEQYF
-	TRBV7-6	-	TRBJ2-3	TGTGCCAGCAGCTACGGACGGGGCACAGATACGCAGTATTTT	CASSYGRGTDTQYF
-	TRBV7-9	-	TRBJ2-3	TGTGCCAGCAGCTCCAGAGTTTATAGCACAGATACGCAGTATTTT	CASSSRVYSTDTQYF
-	TRBV9	-	TRBJ1-5	TGTGCCAGCAGCGTAGGGGGGGCCCCGGGTGGCAATCAGCCCCAGCATTTT	CASSVGGAPGGNQPQHF
-	TRBV29-1	TRBD1	TRBJ1-2	TGCAGCGTTCCAGGGGGTTACTATGGCTACACCTTC	CSVPGGYYGYTF
few	TRBV19	-	TRBJ2-1	TGTGCCAGTAGTATTCAGGGGTACAATGAGCAGTTCTTC	CASSIQGYNEQFF
-	TRBV2	-	TRBJ2-1	TGTGCCAGCAGGCAGGGGGGTCCCAATGAGCAGTTCTTC	CASRQGGPNEQFF
-	TRBV7-8	TRBD1	TRBJ1-3	TGTGCCAGCAGTTGGGACAGCGGAAACACCATATATTTT	CASSWDSGNTIYF
-	TRBV19	TRBD2	TRBJ2-3	TGTGCCAGTAGTATAATGGCGGGAGGGCCTGATACGCAGTATTTT	CASSIMAGGPDTQYF
-	TRBV28	-	TRBJ1-1	TGTGCCAGCAGTTTCACCCTTGGGATGAACACTGAAGCTTTCTTT	CASSFTLGMNTEAFF
-	TRBV5-8	-	TRBJ2-1	TGTGCCAGCAGCTTGGCAGGAAATAATGAGCAGTTCTTC	CASSLAGNNEQFF
-	TRBV4-3	TRBD2	TRBJ2-1	TGCGCCAGCAGCCCCCTGGGGCTAGCGGGAACTCGAGGTGAGCAGTTCTTC	CASSPLGLAGTRGEQFF
-	TRBV6-6	-	TRBJ2-7	TGTGCCAGCAGTCCGCGACAGGGAGGCTACGAGCAGTACTTC	CASSPRQGGYEQYF
-	TRBV7-6	TRBD1	TRBJ1-1	TGTGCCAGCAGCTTCAGACAGGGTGAGACCACTGAAGCTTTCTTT	CASSFRQGETTEAFF
-	TRBV28	-	TRBJ2-7	TGTGCCAGCAGTTTACCCCCTGGGGGGCTGTACGAGCAGTACTTC	CASSLPPGGLYEQYF
-	TRBV19	TRBD1	TRBJ1-1	TGTGCCAGTAGTCGACAGGGAACTGAAGCTTTCTTT	CASSRQGTEAFF
-	TRBV7-9	TRBD2	TRBJ2-3	TGTGCCAGCTCCCCCCCACTAGCGGGGGAAGGAGATACGCAGTATTTT	CASSPPLAGEGDTQYF
-	TRBV10-3	TRBD2	TRBJ2-1	TGTGCCATCAGTGGTAGCGGGAGTGGAGCAATCAATGAGCAGTTCTTC	CAISGSGSGAINEQFF
-	TRBV7-9	TRBD1	TRBJ2-6	TGTGCCAGCAGCTCAGTGACAGGGGGCAGGTCTGGGGCCAACGTCCTGACTTTC	CASSSVTGGRSGANVLTF
-	TRBV7-9	-	TRBJ1-1	TGTGCCAGCAGCTTACGGGAAATGAACACTGAAGCTTTCTTT	CASSLREMNTEAFF
-	TRBV7-9	TRBD1	TRBJ2-7	TGTGCCAGCAGCTTAGTTGGACAGGGCTACGAGCAGTACTTC	CASSLVGQGYEQYF
once	TRBV30	TRBD1	TRBJ2-5	TGTGCCTGGAGCTCCCCCCAGGGGGTAGAGACCCAGTACTTC	CAWSSPQGVETQYF
-	TRBV19	-	TRBJ2-3	TGTGCCAGTAGTCCTCGAGAGGGGGTGGTCACAGATACGCAGTATTTT	CASSPREGVVTDTQYF
once	TRBV28	-	TRBJ1-1	TGTGCCAGCGGACGCTTGAACACTGAAGCTTTCTTT	CASGRLNTEAFF
-	TRBV11-2	-	TRBJ2-1	TGTGCCAGTAGCATAAGTCTCTCCTACAATGAGCAGTTCTTC	CASSISLSYNEQFF
few	TRBV4-3	-	TRBJ2-5	TGCGCCAGCAGCCAAGATGTATCGTACCAAGAGACCCAGTACTTC	CASSQDVSYQETQYF
-	TRBV5-4	TRBD2	TRBJ2-5	TGTGCCAGCAGCTTGGTAGGTCTAGCGGGAGACGAGACCCAGTACTTC	CASSLVGLAGDETQYF
-	TRBV4-3	TRBD2	TRBJ2-3	TGCGCCAGCAGCCTCCTCGGACTAGCGAGCACAGATACGCAGTATTTT	CASSLLGLASTDTQYF
once	TRBV5-5	TRBD2	TRBJ2-7	TGTGCCAGCAGCTTGGGAGCGGGAGCATACGAGCAGTACTTC	CASSLGAGAYEQYF
-	TRBV18	-	TRBJ2-7	TGTGCCAGCTCACCACCCCAGGGCCAGCGCGTCTACGAGCAGTACTTC	CASSPPQGQRVYEQYF
-	TRBV4-1	TRBD1	TRBJ1-2	TGCGCCAGCAGCCAGGATACAGGGGGCGACTATGGCTACACCTTC	CASSQDTGGDYGYTF
-	TRBV6-6	-	TRBJ2-4	TGTGCCAGCAGTTCGAACAGTTTAGCCAAAAACATTCAGTACTTC	CASSSNSLAKNIQYF
-	TRBV27	TRBD2	TRBJ2-5	TGTGCCAGCAGTTCCCTACTAGCGGGAGAAGTAGAGACCCAGTACTTC	CASSSLLAGEVETQYF
once	TRBV7-9	-	TRBJ1-3	TGTGCCAGCAGCGGGACACCGTCTGGAAACACCATATATTTT	CASSGTPSGNTIYF
once	TRBV29-1	-	TRBJ2-1	TGCAGCGTTGAAGATCGGGACTCCTACAATGAGCAGTTCTTC	CSVEDRDSYNEQFF